Below, 12 T cell receptor beta chains from the same sample are listed, as sequenced in a study of T cells of healthy individuals. TCRdb recomputed calls from the 5' RACE reads with MiXCR, one row per CDR3 protein. This repertoire shows some 100,000 distinct CDR3 sequences, 17% found once; its top ten account for around 6.4%. These receptor sequences come from a human donor in good health.

V and J are TRBV4-1 and TRBJ2-7; D call uncertain. The CDR3 is 11 residues long. V lost 4 bases and J lost 4, with 5 bases in between. Germline V gene data show CDR1 as MGHRA and CDR2 as YSYEKL. Here the CDR3 reads CASSREYEQYF. CDR3 nucleotide sequence: TGCGCCAGCAGCCGGGAATACGAGCAGTACTTC.

The rearrangement uses TRBV20-1 and TRBJ2-7, with D possibly matching TRBD1 (6 bases). This CDR3 is built from 15 residues. CDR1 and CDR2 (germline): DFQATT, SNEGSKA (reference sequence). Trimming shortened V by 0 bases and J by 5 bases, and 17 bases separated the two germline ends. The CDR3 DNA reads TGCAGTGCTAGAGATCCATTGCAGGGGACCCACGAGCAGTACTTC. This sequence encodes CSARDPLQGTHEQYF.

The chain has TRBV29-1 and TRBJ2-1; D perhaps matches TRBD2 (5 bases). CDR3 length: 13 residues. Germline CDR1 is SQVTM and CDR2 is ANQGSEA. With 6 bases removed from V and 2 bases from J, the gap between germline ends came to 11 bases. The CDR3 region is CSVLPGTYNEQFF. The CDR3 nucleotides read TGCAGCGTCTTGCCCGGGACCTACAATGAGCAGTTCTTC.

The CDR3 loop reads CASSKLAEIEQFF. The CDR3 DNA is TGCGCCAGCAGCAAACTCGCCGAGATTGAGCAGTTCTTC. This rearrangement joins TRBV5-1 to TRBJ2-1; no definite D call. Germline lookup yields CDR1 SGHRS and CDR2 YFSETQ. The CDR3 totals 13 residues. Deletions cut 4 bases from V and 9 bases from J, with 14 bases between. Supplemented by reference TRBV5-1 and TRBJ2-1, the full variable domain reads KAGVTQTPRYLIKTRGQQVTLSCSPISGHRSVSWYQQTPGQGLQFLFEYFSETQRNKGNFPGRFSGRQFSNSRSEMNVSTLELGDSALYLCASSKLAEIEQFFGPGTRLTVL.

The chain joins TRBV29-1 to TRBJ2-6; D gene uncertain. The V and J ends lost 1 base and 3 bases respectively, with 1 base between them. The CDR3 length is 12 residues. Germline assignment: CDR1 SQVTM and CDR2 ANQGSEA. This chain's CDR3 is CSVEGGANVLTF. Written as DNA, the CDR3 is TGCAGCGTTGAAGGTGGGGCCAACGTCCTGACTTTC.

This clonotype came up a few times. V is TRBV28 and J is TRBJ2-2; D tentatively reads TRBD1 or TRBD2 (6 bases each). CDR1 is MDHEN, CDR2 SYDVKM, per germline. This CDR3 contains 16 residues. V lost 5 bases and J 4 bases, leaving 17 bases between the germline ends. The CDR3 nucleotides read TGTGCCAGCAGTACGACGGGGGCTAAAGGCACCGGGGAGCTGTTTTTT. This translates into CASSTTGAKGTGELFF.

The V and J genes are TRBV20-1 and TRBJ2-3; unclear D gene. V was shortened by 1 base and J by 3 bases, with 5 bases between the two germline ends. Germline assignment: CDR1 DFQATT and CDR2 SNEGSKA (reference sequence). This CDR3 region has 12 residues. Written as DNA, the CDR3 is TGCAGTGCTAGAGGCGAAACAGATACGCAGTATTTT. This sequence encodes CSARGETDTQYF.

This clonotype is a singleton in its sample. A much larger clone differs by one base, so this may be a read error. This chain links TRBV25-1 with TRBJ2-3, with D unresolved. Trimming cost V 0 bases and J 8 bases, with 12 bases left between them. The CDR3 spans 14 residues. CDR1 and CDR2 from the germline V gene are MGHDK and SYGVNS. CDR3 DNA: TGTGCCAGCAGTGAATATAAATGGATGGGTACGCAGTATTTT. Amino acids: CASSEYKWMGTQYF.

The sample holds a few counts of this clonotype. CDR3 in DNA: TGTGCCAGCAGTTTATTGCAGGGGGTGGTCTATGGCTACACCTTC. Amino acids: CASSLLQGVVYGYTF. V usage is TRBV28 and J usage is TRBJ1-2; 7 nucleotides match TRBD1. CDR3 length: 15 residues. Unmatched junction bases numbered 6, after V lost 1 base and J lost 4 bases. Germline CDR1 is MDHEN and CDR2 is SYDVKM.

This clonotype was counted ten times or more. The chain has TRBV11-2 and TRBJ2-5, with D uncertain. The V gene's germline CDR1 is SGHAT and CDR2 FQNNGV. The CDR3 totals 12 residues. The V gene lost 0 bases and the J gene lost 9 bases, with 8 bases spanning the gap. The DNA for the CDR3 is TGTGCCAGCAGCTTAGATCGACTCTCCCAGTACTTC. Translation: CASSLDRLSQYF.

In this sample, this clonotype turned up a few times. The chain uses TRBV27 and TRBJ2-2, with 9 bases matching TRBD1. With 5 bases clipped from V and 3 bases from J, the junction kept 7 bases outside the gene matches. The CDR3 has 16 residues. Germline CDR1 is MNHEY and CDR2 is SMNVEV (reference sequence). The CDR3: CASSPRDREDTGELFF. The CDR3 nucleotides read TGTGCCAGCAGTCCCCGGGACAGGGAGGACACCGGGGAGCTGTTTTTT.

This clonotype has a handful of counts. This sequence joins TRBV27 and TRBJ1-2; TRBD1 is a possible D gene (5 bases). Germline V lookup: CDR1 MNHEY, CDR2 SMNVEV (reference sequence). The CDR3 runs to 12 residues. V lost 11 bases and J 1 base, leaving 11 bases between the germline ends. The CDR3 region has the DNA TGTGCCGCAGGACACATTAACTATGGCTACACCTTC. This translates into CAAGHINYGYTF.